This T cell receptor (beta chain) was sequenced in a study of read filtering for tumor transcriptome and immune sequencing. Study overall: After DNase treatment, RNA was made into whole-transcriptome libraries. Per sample, TCR-region reads ranged about 3.5 to 11 million by IR-seq, roughly 85 to 1273 by RNA-seq.

A word on this clonotype: Its antigen is still unknown. This may arise from a read error, as a much more abundant clone is one base away.

Every patient had bone marrow sampled while the disease was active. This CDR3 has 13 amino acids. Germline CDR1 is WSHSY and CDR2 is SAAADI. V was clipped by 8 bases and J by 7 bases, with 14 bases between them. General observations from the study: Correlation between methods rose after single-read clonotypes were removed.

The library was built from around 0.4 ug RNA with molecular barcoded adaptors for alpha/delta and beta/gamma chains. One entry per CDR3 protein results from TCRdb running MiXCR on the reads. Of 130,000 or so distinct CDR3 sequences in the sample, about 12% were seen once. Specimen: a population of CD138-negative cells sorted from bone marrow. V gene TRBV10-2 combines with J gene TRBJ1-4, with D possibly being TRBD1 (5 bases). This clonotype was obtained from a donor at least 40 years old with multiple myeloma. The CDR3 sequence: CASWAGGIEKLFF. In DNA, the CDR3 is TGCGCCAGCTGGGCCGGGGGGATTGAAAAACTGTTTTTT.